In this sample, the clone carrying this TCR beta chain turned up many times. RNA transcripts gave rise to amplified TCR beta CDR3 regions. The HTBI set primed first-round TCR CDR3 RT-PCR. TCRdb called the multiplex PCR reads again in MiXCR, with one record for every CDR3 protein. The table shows a few hundred thousand distinct CDR3 sequences, with roughly 50% occurring only once. The data were taken from a study of T cells in Graves' hyperthyroidism and ophthalmopathy. Sequencing was performed on peripheral blood or thyroid tissue (not recorded which). The source of this sequence is a woman aged 18-29 years with Graves' hyperthyroidism.

This chain's CDR3 is CSAHHRGSPGNTIYF. CDR3 sequence (DNA): TGCAGTGCGCACCATCGTGGGTCCCCTGGAAACACCATATATTTT. V and J are TRBV20-1 and TRBJ1-3; D gene ambiguous. The CDR3 consists of 15 residues. Germline CDR1 DFQATT, CDR2 SNEGSKA (reference sequence). Trimming removed 6 bases from V and 2 bases from J, with 17 bases in between.